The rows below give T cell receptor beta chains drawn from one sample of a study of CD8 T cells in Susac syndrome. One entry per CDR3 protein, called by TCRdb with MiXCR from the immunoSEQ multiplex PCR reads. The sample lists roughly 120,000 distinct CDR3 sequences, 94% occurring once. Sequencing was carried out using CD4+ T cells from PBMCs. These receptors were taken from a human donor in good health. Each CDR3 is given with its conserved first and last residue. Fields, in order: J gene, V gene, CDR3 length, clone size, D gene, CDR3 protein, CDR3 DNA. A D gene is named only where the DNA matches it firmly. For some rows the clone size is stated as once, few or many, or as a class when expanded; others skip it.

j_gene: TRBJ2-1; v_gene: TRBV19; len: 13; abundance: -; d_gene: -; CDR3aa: CASSIVWNNEQFF; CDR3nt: TGTGCCAGTAGTATAGTATGGAACAATGAGCAGTTCTTC
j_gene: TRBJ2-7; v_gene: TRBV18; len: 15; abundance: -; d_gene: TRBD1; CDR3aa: CASSLTGQGGYEQYF; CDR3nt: TGTGCCAGCTCACTGACGGGACAGGGTGGCTACGAGCAGTACTTC
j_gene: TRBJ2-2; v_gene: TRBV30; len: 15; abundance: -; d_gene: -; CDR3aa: CAWSKEGLDTGELFF; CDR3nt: TGTGCCTGGAGTAAGGAGGGATTGGACACCGGGGAGCTGTTTTTT
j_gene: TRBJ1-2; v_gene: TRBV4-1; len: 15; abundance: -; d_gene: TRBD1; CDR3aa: CASSQPGQGKYGYTF; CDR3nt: TGCGCCAGCAGCCAACCTGGACAGGGGAAATATGGCTACACCTTC
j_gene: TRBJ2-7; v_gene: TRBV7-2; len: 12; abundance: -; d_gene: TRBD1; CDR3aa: CASSSTGAYQYF; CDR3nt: TGTGCCAGCAGCTCTACAGGGGCTTATCAGTACTTC
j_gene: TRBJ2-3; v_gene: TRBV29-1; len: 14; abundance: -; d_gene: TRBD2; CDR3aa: CSVLTSGRTDTQYF; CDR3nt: TGCAGCGTTTTAACTAGCGGGAGGACTGATACGCAGTATTTT
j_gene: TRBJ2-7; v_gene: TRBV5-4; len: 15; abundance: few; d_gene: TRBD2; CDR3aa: CASSLVAGRDYEQYF; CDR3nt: TGTGCCAGCAGCTTGGTGGCAGGGAGGGACTACGAGCAGTACTTC
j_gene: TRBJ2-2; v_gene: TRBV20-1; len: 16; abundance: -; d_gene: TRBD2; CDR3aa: CSARRLAGANTGELFF; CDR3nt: TGCAGTGCTAGGCGACTAGCGGGTGCGAACACCGGGGAGCTGTTTTTT
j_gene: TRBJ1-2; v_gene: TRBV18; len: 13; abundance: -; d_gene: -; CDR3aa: CASSPEQNYGYTF; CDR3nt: TGTGCCAGCTCACCAGAACAGAACTATGGCTACACCTTC
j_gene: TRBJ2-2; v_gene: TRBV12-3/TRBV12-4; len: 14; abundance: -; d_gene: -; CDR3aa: CASSPTANTGELFF; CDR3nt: TGTGCCAGCAGTCCCACAGCGAACACCGGGGAGCTGTTTTTT
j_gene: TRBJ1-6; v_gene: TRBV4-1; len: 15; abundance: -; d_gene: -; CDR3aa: CASSQDGGINSPLHF; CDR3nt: TGCGCCAGCAGCCAAGATGGAGGTATTAATTCACCCCTCCACTTT
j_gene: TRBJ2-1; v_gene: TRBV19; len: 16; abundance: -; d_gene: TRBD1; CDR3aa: CASSDPGTGGGNEQFF; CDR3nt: TGTGCCAGTAGTGACCCTGGGACAGGGGGTGGCAATGAGCAGTTCTTC